This T cell receptor (beta chain) emerged from a study of post-analysis software for immune sequencing data. Regarding the study as a whole: Same-batch samples co-clustered strongly by F measure. Relative to controls, patients had roughly five TRBV segments at higher frequency, with TRBV5-6, TRBV5-1 and TRBV20-1 among these.

This CDR3 is 18 amino acids long. Germline V lookup: CDR1 SGHTA, CDR2 FQGNSA. A remark on this clonotype: The antigen remains unidentified.

Libraries were made from TCR beta cDNA, and they carried unique molecular identifiers. TCRdb used MiXCR to reprocess the PCR reads, holding one entry per CDR3 protein. Here the sample spans 350,000 to 500,000 distinct CDR3 sequences, less than 40% being singletons. What was sequenced was blood. The TCR comes from a girl aged 2-10 years with multiple sclerosis. The rearrangement joins TRBV7-2 to TRBJ2-5; D tentatively fits TRBD1 or TRBD2 (6 bases each). The J call could be wrong; TRBJ2-7 is a better fit for the DNA end. CDR3 sequence: CASSPRRATGRGSHEQYF. CDR3 bases: TGTGCCAGCAGCCCCCGGAGGGCCACAGGGCGCGGATCCCACGAGCAGTACTTC.